The 9 T cell receptor beta chains listed next were all sequenced from one sample in a study of T cell changes during pregnancy in multiple sclerosis. The table came from immunoSEQ multiplex PCR; TCRdb's copy has only in-frame clones and leaves some out. The table has 30,000 to 40,000 clones, roughly 93% seen once. The source was CD4+ T cells from peripheral blood mononuclear cells, collected in the second trimester of pregnancy. The receptors come from a female donor with multiple sclerosis, enrolled in a pregnancy study.

V gene TRBV5-1 combines with J gene TRBJ1-1; D call uncertain. The germline V gene encodes CDR1 SGHRS and CDR2 YFSETQ. V dropped 3 bases and J dropped 2 bases, with 11 bases sitting between them. This CDR3 has 14 residues. DNA of the CDR3: TGCGCCAGCAGCTCTACAGTTTCCAACACTGAAGCTTTCTTT. As protein: CASSSTVSNTEAFF.

Of note for this clone: One junction end does not reproduce the germline sequence, and a read error may be involved. V usage is TRBV15 and J usage is TRBJ1-3; D gene unclear. CDR1 is LNHNV, CDR2 YYDKDF, per germline (reference sequence). The CDR3 length is 11 residues. CDR3 DNA sequence: TGTGCCACCAGCAGAGGGACTACAGTTTTTTTT. Protein: CATSRGTTVFF.

V and J are TRBV19 and TRBJ2-5, with TRBD1 as a possible D gene (6 bases). CDR3 length: 14 amino acids. Per germline, CDR1 LNHDA and CDR2 SQIVND (reference sequence). V lost 0 bases, J lost 10 bases, and 15 bases lay in between. Here the CDR3 DNA reads TGTGCCAGTAGTATAGACAGGCGAAGGGGGATCCAGTACTTC. Protein: CASSIDRRRGIQYF. Together with reference TRBV19 and TRBJ2-5, the CDR3 gives the full variable domain: DGGITQSPKYLFRKEGQNVTLSCEQNLNHDAMYWYRQDPGQGLRLIYYSQIVNDFQKGDIAEGYSVSREKKESFPLTVTSAQKNPTAFYLCASSIDRRRGIQYFGPGTRLLVL.

This clone was seen once. This chain uses TRBV2 with TRBJ2-1; 7 bases fit TRBD2. The CDR3 totals 14 residues. Germline CDR1 is SNHLY and CDR2 is FYNNEI. V dropped 5 bases and J dropped 8; count of bases not matched to a gene: 9. The CDR3 region is CASSLRTSMHEQFF. In DNA, the CDR3 is TGTGCCAGCAGTCTTCGGACTAGTATGCATGAGCAGTTCTTC.

The chain employs TRBV29-1 and TRBJ1-5; 8 bases match TRBD1. V lost 7 bases, J lost 5 bases, and 7 bases stayed unmatched. The germline gives CDR1 SQVTM, CDR2 ANQGSEA. The CDR3 runs to 13 residues. Here the CDR3 reads CSARTGKDQPQHF. CDR3 nucleotide sequence: TGCAGCGCCCGGACAGGGAAGGATCAGCCCCAGCATTTT. Drawing the rest from reference TRBV29-1 and TRBJ1-5, the complete variable domain is SAVISQKPSRDICQRGTSLTIQCQVDSQVTMMFWYRQQPGQSLTLIATANQGSEATYESGFVIDKFPISRPNLTFSTLTVSNMSPEDSSIYLCSARTGKDQPQHFGDGTRLSIL.

The genes are TRBV27 and TRBJ2-2, with D tentatively TRBD2 (6 bases). Deletions cut 6 bases from V and 0 bases from J, with 14 bases between. The CDR3 covers 16 residues. Germline V CDR1 and CDR2: MNHEY, SMNVEV (reference sequence). CDR3 bases: TGTGCCAGCAGAGGAGGGGTCCTTTCGAACACCGGGGAGCTGTTTTTT. As protein: CASRGGVLSNTGELFF.

The CDR3 bases are TGTGCCAGCAGCTTCGGGGGGGCAGTAAAGACCCAGTACTTC. This translates into CASSFGGAVKTQYF. This chain joins TRBV5-4 and TRBJ2-5, with 8 nucleotides matching TRBD2. The CDR3 covers 14 residues. Germline CDR1 is SGHNT and CDR2 is YYREEE (reference sequence). Trimming took 2 bases from V and 6 from J; bases not matched to a gene: 6.

The chain joins TRBV4-2 to TRBJ2-7; TRBD2 matches at 14 bases. This CDR3 contains 18 residues. Germline CDR1 and CDR2: LGHNA and YNFKEQ. The trim removed 0 bases at V and 3 bases at J, leaving 7 bases unmatched. The CDR3 protein is CASSQDGLAGGPYYEQYF. The CDR3 DNA reads as TGTGCCAGCAGCCAAGACGGACTAGCGGGAGGCCCGTACTACGAGCAGTACTTC.

The chain carries TRBV19 and TRBJ2-6; D possibly corresponds to TRBD2 (6 bases). This CDR3 is 15 amino acids long. Germline assignment: CDR1 LNHDA and CDR2 SQIVND (reference sequence). Trimming took off 2 bases at V and 2 bases at J, with 7 bases between the two ends. This CDR3 reads CASSISGAGANVLTF. DNA for the CDR3: TGTGCCAGTAGTATATCGGGGGCTGGGGCCAACGTCCTGACTTTC.